The clone carrying this T cell receptor beta chain was counted only a few times. The entry originates in a study of early T cells in non-severe SARS-CoV-2 infection. Unique molecular identifiers were added to individual cDNA molecules. One entry per CDR3 protein results from TCRdb running MiXCR on the 5' RACE reads. The sample has around 82,000 distinct CDR3 sequences; approximately 10% are singletons. Germline CDR1 is WNHNN and CDR2 is SYGVQD (reference sequence). V gave up 6 bases and J gave up 4 bases; unmatched junction bases: 8. The length of the CDR3 is 15 residues. The chain recombines TRBV10-1 with TRBJ2-3; 9 bases agree with TRBD2. Sequencing was performed on whole blood. This receptor was obtained from an adult who was a healthcare worker with PCR-confirmed SARS-CoV-2 infection or an uninfected control (not recorded which). CDR3 nucleotides: TGCGCCAGCAGCCAGGGACTAGCAGGGGCAGATACGCAGTATTTT. Its translation is CASSQGLAGADTQYF.